This is a list of T cell receptor beta chains from one sample in a study of identical twins. One entry per CDR3 protein results from TCRdb running MiXCR on the 5' RACE reads. The top ten clones hold approximately 0.96% of a sample with 690,000 or so distinct CDR3 sequences, 8.6% of them seen once. This sample was also put to use in a study of yellow fever vaccine responses in identical twins.

Input material: PBMCs. These receptors were obtained from a woman younger than 35 in good health. CDR3s include the opening cysteine and the closing phenylalanine or tryptophan. A D gene is named only where the DNA matches it firmly. Only part of the rows carry a size: once, few, many, or a class if the clone is expanded.

clone size	D gene	J gene	V gene	CDR3 protein	CDR3 DNA
few	NA	TRBJ2-7	TRBV3-1	CASSQGTGEQYF	TGTGCCAGCAGCCAAGGAACAGGCGAGCAGTACTTC
NA	NA	TRBJ1-1	TRBV20-1	CSARDTRELNTEAFF	TGCAGTGCTAGAGATACCAGGGAGTTGAACACTGAAGCTTTCTTT
few	NA	TRBJ2-5	TRBV27	CASSSLASATWETQYF	TGTGCCAGCAGTTCCCTAGCTAGCGCGACCTGGGAGACCCAGTACTTC
once	NA	TRBJ2-1	TRBV12-5	CASESGPSREQFF	TGTGCTAGTGAGTCGGGACCTTCTAGGGAGCAGTTCTTC
few	NA	TRBJ2-1	TRBV7-6	CASSPVILLRNEQFF	TGTGCCAGCAGCCCGGTAATTCTTTTACGTAATGAGCAGTTCTTC
few	TRBD2	TRBJ2-1	TRBV11-2	CASSYLAGVREQFF	TGTGCCAGCAGCTACCTAGCGGGAGTGCGGGAGCAGTTCTTC
few	NA	TRBJ2-4	TRBV7-9	CASSLADRNIQYF	TGTGCCAGCAGCTTAGCAGACAGGAACATTCAGTACTTC
NA	NA	TRBJ1-2	TRBV5-1	CASSVGPPGNYGYTF	TGCGCCAGCAGCGTGGGACCGCCTGGGAACTATGGCTACACCTTC
many	TRBD2	TRBJ2-2	TRBV7-8	CASSLSLAGVNTGELFF	TGTGCCAGCAGCTTATCGCTAGCGGGGGTGAACACCGGGGAGCTGTTTTTT
few	TRBD1	TRBJ1-5	TRBV20-1	CSAGGQGAVGNQPQHF	TGCAGTGCTGGAGGACAGGGGGCAGTGGGCAATCAGCCCCAGCATTTT
NA	TRBD1	TRBJ2-5	TRBV7-9	CASIISFQDRGQETQYF	TGTGCCAGCATCATTAGTTTCCAGGACAGGGGGCAAGAGACCCAGTACTTC
many	TRBD1	TRBJ1-6	TRBV2	CASSERGTGSSPLHF	TGTGCCAGCAGTGAACGAGGGACAGGGAGTTCACCCCTCCACTTT
NA	TRBD2	TRBJ2-1	TRBV7-9	CASSPDRLAVEGNEQFF	TGTGCCAGCAGCCCCGACCGTCTAGCGGTCGAGGGGAATGAGCAGTTCTTC
NA	NA	TRBJ2-5	TRBV25-1	CASSGPFPQETQYF	TGTGCCAGTTCAGGACCCTTCCCCCAAGAGACCCAGTACTTC
few	TRBD1	TRBJ2-7	TRBV30	CAWRPGQTTYEQYF	TGTGCCTGGAGACCGGGACAGACTACCTACGAGCAGTACTTC
NA	NA	TRBJ2-6	TRBV3-1	CASSRPGARTGANVLTF	TGTGCCAGCAGCCGCCCAGGGGCGCGCACTGGGGCCAACGTCCTGACTTTC
many	NA	TRBJ1-1	TRBV5-1	CASSLGAVNTEAFF	TGCGCCAGCAGCTTGGGGGCGGTGAACACTGAAGCTTTCTTT
many	TRBD2	TRBJ2-1	TRBV28	CASSVAGGPSYNEQFF	TGTGCCAGCAGCGTAGCGGGAGGGCCCTCCTACAATGAGCAGTTCTTC
few	TRBD2	TRBJ2-7	TRBV7-2	CASSYGLGLYEQYF	TGTGCCAGCAGCTACGGACTAGGGCTCTACGAGCAGTACTTC
NA	NA	TRBJ2-5	TRBV27	CASRVGAIGLNQETQYF	TGTGCCAGCAGAGTAGGGGCTATAGGACTAAACCAAGAGACCCAGTACTTC
NA	NA	TRBJ2-5	TRBV4-3	CASSQEFSGGETQYF	TGCGCCAGCAGCCAAGAATTTTCTGGAGGGGAGACCCAGTACTTC
NA	TRBD2	TRBJ2-3	TRBV7-8	CASSQWGGLTDTQYF	TGTGCCAGCAGCCAGTGGGGGGGACTCACAGATACGCAGTATTTT
NA	TRBD2	TRBJ2-7	TRBV6-2/TRBV6-3	CARLPGTKGHYEQYF	TGTGCCAGGCTCCCCGGGACTAAAGGCCACTACGAGCAGTACTTC
NA	TRBD1	TRBJ2-7	TRBV6-2/TRBV6-3	CASSGTVFSYEQYF	TGTGCCAGCAGCGGGACAGTCTTTTCCTACGAGCAGTACTTC
many	TRBD2	TRBJ2-1	TRBV10-3	CANSREGYNEQFF	TGTGCCAATTCCCGGGAGGGGTACAATGAGCAGTTCTTC
NA	NA	TRBJ2-7	TRBV5-5	CASLPRDSGGSYEQYF	TGTGCCAGCCTACCCCGGGACTCAGGGGGTTCCTACGAGCAGTACTTC